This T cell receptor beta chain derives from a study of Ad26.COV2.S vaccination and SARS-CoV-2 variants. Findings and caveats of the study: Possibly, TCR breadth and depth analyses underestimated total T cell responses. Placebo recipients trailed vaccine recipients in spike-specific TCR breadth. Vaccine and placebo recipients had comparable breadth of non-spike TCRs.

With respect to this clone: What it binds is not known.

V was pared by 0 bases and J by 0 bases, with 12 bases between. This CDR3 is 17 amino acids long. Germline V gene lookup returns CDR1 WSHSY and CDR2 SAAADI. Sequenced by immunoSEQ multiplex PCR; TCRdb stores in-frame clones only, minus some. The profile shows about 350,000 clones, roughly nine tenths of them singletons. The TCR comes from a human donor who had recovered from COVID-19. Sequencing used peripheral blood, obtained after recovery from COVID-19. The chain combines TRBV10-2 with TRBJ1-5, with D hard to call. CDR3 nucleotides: TGCGCCAGCAGTGAGTCTTTCAGGCTCGGTAGCAATCAGCCCCAGCATTTT. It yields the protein CASSESFRLGSNQPQHF.